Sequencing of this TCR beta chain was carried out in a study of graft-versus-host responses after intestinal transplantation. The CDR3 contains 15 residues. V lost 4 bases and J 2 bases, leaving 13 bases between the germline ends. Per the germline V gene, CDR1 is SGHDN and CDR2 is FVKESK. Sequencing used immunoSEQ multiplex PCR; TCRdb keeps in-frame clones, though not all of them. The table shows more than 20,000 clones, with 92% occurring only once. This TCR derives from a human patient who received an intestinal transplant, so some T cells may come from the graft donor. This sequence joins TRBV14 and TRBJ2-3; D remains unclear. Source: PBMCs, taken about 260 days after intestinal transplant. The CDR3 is CASSLHGRITDTQYF. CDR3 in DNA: TGTGCCAGCAGCCTACACGGGCGGATCACAGATACGCAGTATTTT.